Shown below are 25 T cell receptor beta chains from a single sample sequenced in a study of T cell responses to AZD1222 COVID-19 vaccine. Assay used: immunoSEQ multiplex PCR; TCRdb lists only in-frame clones, some missing. The data hold about 120,000 clones, with roughly 93% observed a single time. The sequenced sample was peripheral blood, obtained on day 0 of AZD1222 vaccination. The receptors come from an adult in good health.

This clone has only a few counts. The V and J genes are TRBV19 and TRBJ2-2; no definite D call. The CDR3 is 15 residues long. V lost 6 bases, J lost 4 bases, and 15 bases lay in between. From germline, CDR1 is LNHDA and CDR2 SQIVND (reference sequence). CDR3 in DNA: TGTGCCAGTAGGGCGGTGGATTCTGTCACCGGGGAGCTGTTTTTT. Encoded protein: CASRAVDSVTGELFF. The full variable domain, rest sourced from reference TRBV19 and TRBJ2-2, is DGGITQSPKYLFRKEGQNVTLSCEQNLNHDAMYWYRQDPGQGLRLIYYSQIVNDFQKGDIAEGYSVSREKKESFPLTVTSAQKNPTAFYLCASRAVDSVTGELFFGEGSRLTVL.

V gene TRBV11-3 combines with J gene TRBJ2-1; the match to TRBD2 covers 7 bases. J lost 6 bases, V lost 3 bases, and 8 bases had no gene match. The CDR3 runs 15 residues. CDR1 SGHNT and CDR2 YENEEA come from the germline V gene. In DNA, the CDR3 is TGTGCCAGCAGCTTGGGTGCGGGAGTCTCCAATGAGCAGTTCTTC. Residues: CASSLGAGVSNEQFF.

The chain links TRBV12-5 to TRBJ1-5, with D perhaps TRBD1 (6 bases). This CDR3 has 18 amino acids. From germline, CDR1 is LGHNT and CDR2 FRNRAP. V gave up 1 base and J gave up 0 bases, with 16 bases separating them. The CDR3: CASGLASRGLDSNQPQHF. The CDR3 DNA sequence: TGTGCTAGTGGTTTGGCCTCCCGGGGGCTCGATAGCAATCAGCCCCAGCATTTT.

This chain uses TRBV11-2 with TRBJ1-1; possibly TRBD1 for D (6 bases). The CDR3 is made up of 16 amino acids. V gave up 5 bases and J gave up 3 bases, with 19 bases separating them. CDR1 is SGHAT, CDR2 FQNNGV, per germline. For the CDR3, the DNA is TGTGCCAGCAGCCCCAGTCGTCCCCCAGGGGACACTGAAGCTTTCTTT. Translation: CASSPSRPPGDTEAFF. Full variable domain (remainder filled in from reference TRBV11-2 and TRBJ1-1): EAGVAQSPRYKIIEKRQSVAFWCNPISGHATLYWYQQILGQGPKLLIQFQNNGVVDDSQLPKDRFSAERLKGVDSTLKIQPAKLEDSAVYLCASSPSRPPGDTEAFFGQGTRLTVV.

This clone was found once. V is TRBV28 and J is TRBJ2-7, with a possible D match to TRBD1 (6 bases). Germline lookup yields CDR1 MDHEN and CDR2 SYDVKM. The V end lost 5 bases, the J end lost 7 bases, and 24 bases lay between the germline ends. The CDR3 has 16 amino acids. The CDR3 sequence: CASSPPVRDIIKEQYF. CDR3 sequence (DNA): TGTGCCAGCAGTCCTCCTGTCCGGGACATTATTAAGGAGCAGTACTTC. Full variable domain (remainder filled in from reference TRBV28 and TRBJ2-7): DVKVTQSSRYLVKRTGEKVFLECVQDMDHENMFWYRQDPGLGLRLIYFSYDVKMKEKGDIPEGYSVSREKKERFSLILESASTNQTSMYLCASSPPVRDIIKEQYFGPGTRLTVT.

The chain couples TRBV5-1 to TRBJ1-2; 10 bases map to TRBD1. V trimming: 0 bases; J trimming: 5 bases; junction bases outside the gene matches: 10. The CDR3 is 17 amino acids. CDR1 is SGHRS, CDR2 YFSETQ, per germline. CDR3 nucleotides: TGCGCCAGCAGCTTGGGCCCGGGACAGGGGAATGGGTATGGCTACACCTTC. Amino acids: CASSLGPGQGNGYGYTF.

V usage is TRBV14 and J usage is TRBJ2-1; D unresolved. Germline V CDR1 and CDR2: SGHDN, FVKESK. V shed 4 bases and J shed 3 bases, with 4 bases lying between them. This CDR3 contains 12 residues. CDR3 region: CASSPGYNEQFF. The CDR3 DNA reads as TGTGCCAGCAGCCCGGGCTACAATGAGCAGTTCTTC.

The chain links TRBV23-1 to TRBJ1-2, with no clear D. TRBV23-1 is placed among ORFs of uncertain function. The CDR3 spans 13 residues. The V gene lost 3 bases and the J gene lost 2 bases, with 7 bases spanning the gap. CDR3 region: CASSQQENYGYTF. Written as DNA, the CDR3 is TGCGCCAGCAGTCAGCAGGAGAACTATGGCTACACCTTC.

The V gene is TRBV2, the J gene TRBJ2-3; no firm D call. This CDR3 comprises 12 residues. CDR1 and CDR2 from the germline V gene are SNHLY and FYNNEI. Trimming shortened V by 4 bases and J by 3 bases, and 5 bases separated the two germline ends. In nucleotides, the CDR3 is TGTGCCAGCAGTGGGGCGACAGATACGCAGTATTTT. Translated, it gives CASSGATDTQYF.

This chain joins TRBV19 and TRBJ2-1; D call uncertain. Germline-derived CDR1 and CDR2 are LNHDA and SQIVND (reference sequence). This CDR3 is 17 amino acids long. V was shortened by 1 base and J by 0 bases, with 13 bases between the two germline ends. In nucleotides, the CDR3 is TGTGCCAGTAGTATAGGAAGGCTCGCAAGCTCCTACAATGAGCAGTTCTTC. Its protein product is CASSIGRLASSYNEQFF.

The CDR3: CASSADLAGGYEQYF. CDR3 DNA: TGTGCCAGCAGCGCGGACCTAGCGGGGGGCTACGAGCAGTACTTC. The genes are TRBV11-2 and TRBJ2-7; TRBD2 matches at 11 bases. The CDR3 is 15 residues long. J lost 3 bases, V lost 5 bases, and 6 bases had no gene match. Germline V lookup: CDR1 SGHAT, CDR2 FQNNGV.

V usage is TRBV2 and J usage is TRBJ1-5; D is ambiguous. Germline loops: CDR1 SNHLY, CDR2 FYNNEI. The CDR3 has 13 residues. Trimming took off 3 bases at V and 1 base at J, with 4 bases between the two ends. CDR3 residues: CASSDYSNQPQHF. The CDR3 DNA sequence: TGTGCCAGCAGTGACTACAGCAATCAGCCCCAGCATTTT.

This chain uses TRBV24-1 with TRBJ2-1; 7 nucleotides line up with TRBD2. CDR1 is KGHDR and CDR2 is SFDVKD in the germline V gene. V trimming: 4 bases; J trimming: 5 bases; junction bases outside the gene matches: 10. The CDR3 is 16 amino acids. The CDR3 nucleotides read TGTGCCACCAGTGACCCTGGGAGGGGTAGCCACAATGAGCAGTTCTTC. It yields the protein CATSDPGRGSHNEQFF.

The chain uses TRBV5-1 and TRBJ2-2, with D perhaps TRBD1 (5 bases). The germline CDR1 and CDR2 sequences are SGHRS and YFSETQ. The CDR3 length is 16 residues. With 5 bases removed from V and 1 base from J, the gap between germline ends came to 15 bases. CDR3 residues: CASRLGPGQNTGELFF. CDR3 nucleotides: TGCGCCAGCAGGCTTGGGCCCGGACAGAACACCGGGGAGCTGTTTTTT.

This chain uses TRBV7-9 with TRBJ2-7; TRBD2 aligns across 16 bases. The CDR3 is 16 residues long. In germline, CDR1 is SEHNR, CDR2 FQNEAQ (reference sequence). V was clipped by 4 bases and J by 7 bases; unmatched bases: 7. This CDR3 reads CASSSGTSGRGSEQYF. As DNA, the CDR3 is TGTGCCAGCAGCTCGGGGACTAGCGGGAGGGGAAGTGAGCAGTACTTC. The full variable domain, in which reference TRBV7-9 and TRBJ2-7 provide the parts outside the CDR3, is DTGVSQNPRHKITKRGQNVTFRCDPISEHNRLYWYRQTLGQGPEFLTYFQNEAQLEKSRLLSDRFSAERPKGSFSTLEIQRTEQGDSAMYLCASSSGTSGRGSEQYFGPGTRLTVT.

This clone was observed a single time. The rearrangement uses TRBV10-3 and TRBJ2-5; D is undetermined. V shed 5 bases and J shed 9 bases, with 13 bases lying between them. This CDR3 spans 12 amino acids. Germline V CDR1 and CDR2: ENHRY, SYGVKD. CDR3 region: CAISRSGSAQYF. DNA for the CDR3: TGTGCCATCAGTAGGTCGGGTTCGGCCCAGTACTTC.

This clone has only one observation. The chain recombines TRBV19 with TRBJ1-6; 10 nucleotides line up with TRBD1. Germline lookup yields CDR1 LNHDA and CDR2 SQIVND (reference sequence). The CDR3 is made up of 14 amino acids. V trimming: 7 bases; J trimming: 7 bases; junction bases outside the gene matches: 4. CDR3 in DNA: TGTGCCAGTACCGCGGGACAGGGGAATTCACCCCTCCACTTT. Translation gives CASTAGQGNSPLHF. Looking up the rest from reference TRBV19 and TRBJ1-6 gives the full variable domain: DGGITQSPKYLFRKEGQNVTLSCEQNLNHDAMYWYRQDPGQGLRLIYYSQIVNDFQKGDIAEGYSVSREKKESFPLTVTSAQKNPTAFYLCASTAGQGNSPLHFGNGTRLTVT.

The chain is built from TRBV28 and TRBJ1-5, with D unclear. This CDR3 is 17 amino acids long. V lost 6 bases and J lost 5, with 23 bases in between. Germline V gives CDR1 MDHEN, CDR2 SYDVKM. DNA for the CDR3: TGTGCCAGCAGAACCCTTGGGTCACCGAGGGTGGATCAGCCCCAGCATTTT. It is translated as CASRTLGSPRVDQPQHF. Based on the CDR3 plus reference TRBV28 and TRBJ1-5, the full variable domain is DVKVTQSSRYLVKRTGEKVFLECVQDMDHENMFWYRQDPGLGLRLIYFSYDVKMKEKGDIPEGYSVSREKKERFSLILESASTNQTSMYLCASRTLGSPRVDQPQHFGDGTRLSIL.

This chain uses TRBV10-2 with TRBJ2-5, with 10 bases matching TRBD1. CDR3 length: 15 residues. Unmatched junction bases numbered 9, after V lost 6 bases and J lost 5 bases. CDR1 and CDR2 from the germline V gene are WSHSY and SAAADI. The CDR3 DNA reads as TGCGCCAGCAGACCCGACAGGGGGCATCGGGAGACCCAGTACTTC. It translates to CASRPDRGHRETQYF.

V usage is TRBV5-1 and J usage is TRBJ2-5; unclear D gene. V dropped 2 bases and J dropped 1 base, with 12 bases sitting between them. Germline V gene sequence: CDR1 SGHRS, CDR2 YFSETQ. There are 15 residues in the CDR3. This CDR3 reads CASSFGNGFQETQYF. CDR3 bases: TGCGCCAGCAGCTTTGGTAATGGGTTCCAAGAGACCCAGTACTTC. The complete variable domain, with remaining parts taken from reference TRBV5-1 and TRBJ2-5, reads KAGVTQTPRYLIKTRGQQVTLSCSPISGHRSVSWYQQTPGQGLQFLFEYFSETQRNKGNFPGRFSGRQFSNSRSEMNVSTLELGDSALYLCASSFGNGFQETQYFGPGTRLLVL.

This chain links TRBV27 with TRBJ2-6; D uncertain. The germline V gene encodes CDR1 MNHEY and CDR2 SMNVEV (reference sequence). This CDR3 spans 14 amino acids. Trimming took off 3 bases at V and 4 bases at J, with 7 bases between the two ends. CDR3 in amino acids: CASSFATGANVLTF. The CDR3 nucleotides read TGTGCCAGCAGTTTCGCCACCGGGGCCAACGTCCTGACTTTC.

This chain connects TRBV10-1 to TRBJ2-1; D is possibly TRBD2 (5 bases). From germline, CDR1 is WNHNN and CDR2 SYGVQD (reference sequence). CDR3 length equals 15 residues. Trimming cost V 6 bases and J 2 bases, with 14 bases left between them. CDR3 loop: CASSVTGSPYNEQFF. The CDR3, as DNA: TGCGCCAGCAGCGTTACGGGGTCACCCTACAATGAGCAGTTCTTC.

This rearrangement joins TRBV5-5 to TRBJ2-6; TRBD2 matches 10 bases. Trimming removed 3 bases from V and 0 bases from J; junction bases left unmatched: 9. The germline CDR1 and CDR2 sequences are SGHKS and YYEKEE (reference sequence). The CDR3 length is 19 residues. DNA of the CDR3: TGTGCCAGCAGCTACCGGACTAGCGGAGGTCTCTCTGGGGCCAACGTCCTGACTTTC. Translation: CASSYRTSGGLSGANVLTF.

The table lists this clone with a count of one. The rearrangement links TRBV2 to TRBJ1-1; weak D call: TRBD1 (6 bases). CDR3 length: 13 residues. V lost 5 bases and J lost 6, with 13 bases in between. Germline CDR1 SNHLY, CDR2 FYNNEI. CDR3 in amino acids: CASSYDRRSEAFF. DNA for the CDR3: TGTGCCAGCAGTTATGACAGGAGGTCTGAAGCTTTCTTT.

This sequence joins TRBV11-2 and TRBJ2-2; no clear D. V shed 3 bases and J shed 2 bases, with 4 bases lying between them. The CDR3 extends over 13 amino acids. The germline V gene has CDR1 SGHAT and CDR2 FQNNGV. CDR3 region: CASSFSNTGELFF. The CDR3 DNA follows: TGTGCCAGCAGCTTCTCCAACACCGGGGAGCTGTTTTTT.